This TCR beta chain was observed in a study of shared clonotypes between healthy human individuals. Broader study findings: Represented genetic and exposure-history diversity was restricted by having few donors.

This table comes from immunoSEQ multiplex PCR, and its TCRdb copy is limited to in-frame clones, with some not included. The sample lists about 1 million clones, approximately 78% occurring once. A single count supports this clone. Its target is unknown. The sample consisted of memory CD4+ T cells from PBMCs. The subset was: CD45RA-negative fraction. The TCR originated in a man between 18 and 29 years old in good health. Some clones in this sample may be carry-over from other donors' samples.

CDR3 protein: CASSFLVVNTGELFF. In nucleotides, the CDR3 is TGTGCCAGCAGCTTTTTGGTGGTCAACACCGGGGAGCTGTTTTTT. The chain combines TRBV5-6 with TRBJ2-2; D remains ambiguous. Deletions cut 2 bases from V and 2 bases from J, with 10 bases between. Germline values: CDR1 SGHDT, CDR2 YYEEEE. CDR3 length: 15 residues.